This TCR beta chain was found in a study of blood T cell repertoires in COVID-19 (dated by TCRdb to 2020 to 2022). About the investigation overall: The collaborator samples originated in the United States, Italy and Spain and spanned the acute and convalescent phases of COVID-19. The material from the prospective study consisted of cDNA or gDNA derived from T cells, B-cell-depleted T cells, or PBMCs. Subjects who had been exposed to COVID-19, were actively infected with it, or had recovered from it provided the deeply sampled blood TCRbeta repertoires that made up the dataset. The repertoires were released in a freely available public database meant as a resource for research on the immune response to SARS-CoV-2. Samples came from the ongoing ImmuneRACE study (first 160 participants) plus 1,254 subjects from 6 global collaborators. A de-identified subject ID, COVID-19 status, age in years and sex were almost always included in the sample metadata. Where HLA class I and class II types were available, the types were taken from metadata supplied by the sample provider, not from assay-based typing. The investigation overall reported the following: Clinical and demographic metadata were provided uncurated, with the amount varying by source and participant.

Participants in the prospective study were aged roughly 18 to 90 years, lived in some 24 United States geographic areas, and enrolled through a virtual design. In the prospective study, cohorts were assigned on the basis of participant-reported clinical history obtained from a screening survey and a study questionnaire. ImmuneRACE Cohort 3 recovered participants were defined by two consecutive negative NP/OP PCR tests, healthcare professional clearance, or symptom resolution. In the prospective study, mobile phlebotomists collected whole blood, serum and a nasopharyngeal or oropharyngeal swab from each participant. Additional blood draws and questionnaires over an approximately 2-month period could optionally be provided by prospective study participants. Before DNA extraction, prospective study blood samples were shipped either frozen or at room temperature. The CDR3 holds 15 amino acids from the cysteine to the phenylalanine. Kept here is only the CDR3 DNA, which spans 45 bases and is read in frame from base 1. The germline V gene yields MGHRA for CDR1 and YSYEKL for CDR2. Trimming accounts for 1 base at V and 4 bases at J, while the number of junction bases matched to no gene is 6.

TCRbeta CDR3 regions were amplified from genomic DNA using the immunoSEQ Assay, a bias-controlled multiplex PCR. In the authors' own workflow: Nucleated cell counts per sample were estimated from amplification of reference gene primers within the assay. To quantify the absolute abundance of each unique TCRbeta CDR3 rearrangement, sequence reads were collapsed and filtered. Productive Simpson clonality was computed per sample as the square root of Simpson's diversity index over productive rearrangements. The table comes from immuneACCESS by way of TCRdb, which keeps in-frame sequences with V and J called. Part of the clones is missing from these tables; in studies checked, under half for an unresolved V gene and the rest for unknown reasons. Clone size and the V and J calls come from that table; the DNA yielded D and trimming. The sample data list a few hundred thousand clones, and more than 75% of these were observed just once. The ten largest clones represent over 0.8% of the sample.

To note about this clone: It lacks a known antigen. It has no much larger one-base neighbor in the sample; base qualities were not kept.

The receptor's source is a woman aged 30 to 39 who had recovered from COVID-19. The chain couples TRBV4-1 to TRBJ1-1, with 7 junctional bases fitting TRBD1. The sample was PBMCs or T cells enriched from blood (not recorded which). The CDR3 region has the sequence CASSQGQGGRTEAFF. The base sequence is TGCGCCAGCAGCCAAGGACAGGGTGGTCGCACTGAAGCTTTCTTT.